Included here is one T cell receptor beta chain sequence, with context. The junction departs from germline at one end; a sequencing error may be responsible. This sample stems from a study of CD8+ T cells in alopecia areata. As for treatment: oral pan-JAK inhibitor, 5-10 mg twice daily. Germline V lookup: CDR1 MNHNY, CDR2 SVGAGI (reference sequence). This CDR3 has 13 amino acids. As the sequencing template, cDNA was produced by extracting RNA and reverse transcribing it. Sequenced by immunoSEQ multiplex PCR; TCRdb stores in-frame clones only, minus some. This sample carries under 350,000 clones, over 45% of them seen once, and the ten largest clones take more than 1.5%.

This sequence joins TRBV6-6 and TRBJ2-1; D not certain. The TCR originated in a human donor with alopecia areata. The material was CD4+ T cells sorted from blood, obtained at week 24, from a patient treated with tofacitinib. For the CDR3, the DNA is TGTGCCAGCAGTTTTGTGGGGTACAATGAGCAGCTCTTC. Translated, it gives CASSFVGYNEQLF.